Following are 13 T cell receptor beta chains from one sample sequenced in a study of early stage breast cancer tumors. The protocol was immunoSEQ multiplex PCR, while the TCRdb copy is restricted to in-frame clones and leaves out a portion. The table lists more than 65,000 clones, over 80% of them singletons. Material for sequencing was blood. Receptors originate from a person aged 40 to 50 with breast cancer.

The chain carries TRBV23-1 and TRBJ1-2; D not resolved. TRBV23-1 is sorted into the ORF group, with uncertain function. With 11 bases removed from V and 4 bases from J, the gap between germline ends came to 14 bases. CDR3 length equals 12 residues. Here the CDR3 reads CAGEHPPYGYTF. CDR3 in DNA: TGCGCCGGGGAACACCCACCCTATGGCTACACCTTC.

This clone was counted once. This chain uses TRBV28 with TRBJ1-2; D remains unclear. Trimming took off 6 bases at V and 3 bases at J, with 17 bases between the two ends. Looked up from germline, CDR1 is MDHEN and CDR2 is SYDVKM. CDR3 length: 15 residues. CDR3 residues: CASRPLGKKDYGYTF. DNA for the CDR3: TGTGCCAGCAGACCGTTAGGGAAGAAAGACTATGGCTACACCTTC.

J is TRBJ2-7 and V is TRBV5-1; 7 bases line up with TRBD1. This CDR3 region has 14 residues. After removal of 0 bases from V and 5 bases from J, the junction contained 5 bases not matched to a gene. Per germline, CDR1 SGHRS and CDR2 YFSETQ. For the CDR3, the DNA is TGCGCCAGCAGCTTGGGACAGGGAATGAACGAGCAGTACTTC. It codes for CASSLGQGMNEQYF.

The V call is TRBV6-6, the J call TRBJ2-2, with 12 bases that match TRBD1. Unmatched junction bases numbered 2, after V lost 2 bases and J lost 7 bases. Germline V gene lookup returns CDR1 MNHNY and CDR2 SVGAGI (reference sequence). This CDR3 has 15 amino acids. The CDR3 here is CASSYGTGGGGELFF. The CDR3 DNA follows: TGTGCCAGCAGTTACGGGACAGGGGGCGGCGGGGAGCTGTTTTTT.

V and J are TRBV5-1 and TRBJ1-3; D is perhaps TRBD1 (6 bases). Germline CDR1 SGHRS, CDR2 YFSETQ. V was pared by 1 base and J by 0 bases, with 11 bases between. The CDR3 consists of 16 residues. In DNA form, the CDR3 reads TGCGCCAGCAGCTTGAGGACAGCAAACTCTGGAAACACCATATATTTT. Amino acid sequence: CASSLRTANSGNTIYF.

The CDR3 bases are TGTGCCAGCAGCTTCCAGGGTGGATCCTACGAGCAGTACTTC. This gives the protein CASSFQGGSYEQYF. This sequence joins TRBV11-2 and TRBJ2-7; maybe TRBD1 (5 bases). Germline V gives CDR1 SGHAT, CDR2 FQNNGV. This CDR3 contains 14 residues. Trimming removed 3 bases from V and 1 base from J, with 10 bases in between.

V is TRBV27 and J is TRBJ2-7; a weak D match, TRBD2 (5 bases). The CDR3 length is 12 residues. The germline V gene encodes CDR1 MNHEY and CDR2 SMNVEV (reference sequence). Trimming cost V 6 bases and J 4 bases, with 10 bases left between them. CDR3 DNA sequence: TGTGCCAGCAGCCCAGACTATTACGAGCAGTACTTC. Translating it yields CASSPDYYEQYF.

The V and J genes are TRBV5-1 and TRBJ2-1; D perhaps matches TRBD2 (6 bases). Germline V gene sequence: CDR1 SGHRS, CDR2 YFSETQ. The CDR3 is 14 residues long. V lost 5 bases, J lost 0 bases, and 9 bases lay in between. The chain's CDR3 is CASRGRSSYNEQFF. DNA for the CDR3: TGCGCCAGCAGGGGGAGGAGCTCCTACAATGAGCAGTTCTTC.

Here the CDR3 DNA reads TGTGCCAGCAGTAATACAGGTTCGCGGACCGGGGAGCTGTTTTTT. Its protein product is CASSNTGSRTGELFF. This chain links TRBV11-3 with TRBJ2-2, with D possibly being TRBD1 (5 bases). V was cut by 6 bases and J by 5 bases, with 16 bases left in between. The CDR3 totals 15 residues. CDR1 and CDR2 from the germline V gene are SGHNT and YENEEA. The variable domain in full, completed from reference TRBV11-3 and TRBJ2-2, reads EAGVVQSPRYKIIEKKQPVAFWCNPISGHNTLYWYLQNLGQGPELLIRYENEEAVDDSQLPKDRFSAERLKGVDSTLKIQPAELGDSAVYLCASSNTGSRTGELFFGEGSRLTVL.

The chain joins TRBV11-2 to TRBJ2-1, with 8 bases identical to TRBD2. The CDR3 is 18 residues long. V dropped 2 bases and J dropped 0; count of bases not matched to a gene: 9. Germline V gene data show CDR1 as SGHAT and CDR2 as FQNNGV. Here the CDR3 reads CASSLHQAGVGSYNEQFF. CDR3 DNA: TGTGCCAGCAGCTTACATCAAGCGGGAGTCGGCTCCTACAATGAGCAGTTCTTC.

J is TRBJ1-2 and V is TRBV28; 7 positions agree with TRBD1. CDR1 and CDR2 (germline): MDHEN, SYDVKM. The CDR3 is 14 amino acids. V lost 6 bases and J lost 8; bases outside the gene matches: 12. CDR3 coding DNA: TGTGCCAGCAGACCAACAGGGGTGGAAAAGGGCTACACCTTC. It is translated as CASRPTGVEKGYTF.

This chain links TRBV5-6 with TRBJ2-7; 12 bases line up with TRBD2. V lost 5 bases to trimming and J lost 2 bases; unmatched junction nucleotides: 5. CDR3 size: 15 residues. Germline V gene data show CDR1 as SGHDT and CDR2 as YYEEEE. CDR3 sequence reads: CASSLGLAGPYEQYF. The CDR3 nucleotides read TGTGCCAGCAGTTTAGGACTAGCGGGGCCCTACGAGCAGTACTTC. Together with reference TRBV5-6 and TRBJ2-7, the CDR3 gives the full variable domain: DAGVTQSPTHLIKTRGQQVTLRCSPKSGHDTVSWYQQALGQGPQFIFQYYEEEERQRGNFPDRFSGHQFPNYSSELNVNALLLGDSALYLCASSLGLAGPYEQYFGPGTRLTVT.

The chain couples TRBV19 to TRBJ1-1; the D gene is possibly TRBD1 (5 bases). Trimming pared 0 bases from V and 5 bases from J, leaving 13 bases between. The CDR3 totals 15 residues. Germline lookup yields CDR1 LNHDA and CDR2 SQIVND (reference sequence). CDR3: CASSIDRKGDTEAFF. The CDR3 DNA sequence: TGTGCCAGTAGTATAGATCGAAAAGGGGATACTGAAGCTTTCTTT. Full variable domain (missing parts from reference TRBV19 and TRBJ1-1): DGGITQSPKYLFRKEGQNVTLSCEQNLNHDAMYWYRQDPGQGLRLIYYSQIVNDFQKGDIAEGYSVSREKKESFPLTVTSAQKNPTAFYLCASSIDRKGDTEAFFGQGTRLTVV.